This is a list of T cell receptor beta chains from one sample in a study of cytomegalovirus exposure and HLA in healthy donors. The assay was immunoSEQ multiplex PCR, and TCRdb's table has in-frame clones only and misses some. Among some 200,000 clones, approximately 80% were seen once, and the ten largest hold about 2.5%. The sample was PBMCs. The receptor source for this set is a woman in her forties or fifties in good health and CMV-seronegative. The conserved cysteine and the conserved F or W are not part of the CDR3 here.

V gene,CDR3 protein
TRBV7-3,ASSTQGSVNSDTQY
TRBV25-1,ASSPPDRAAGELF
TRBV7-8,ASRPRRKVEPQH
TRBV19,ASRTGGATEAF
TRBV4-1,ASSHRWGYSYEQY
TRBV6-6,ASSYDRVNTEAF
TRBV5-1,ASSSPGLADTDTQY
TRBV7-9,SSSPRLLAGGLAAQY
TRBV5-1,ASRLLLTRTGQNYGYT
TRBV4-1,ASSQDRDSRTEAF
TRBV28,ATLNEKLF
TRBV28,ASSPGQRNQPQH
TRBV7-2,ASSLGGFRDIYNEKLF
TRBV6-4,ASRSHDSAQETQY
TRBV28,ASAFPGERRHNEQF
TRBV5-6,ASSRYGQGGAGELF
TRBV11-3,ASSTRTSPEVEQY
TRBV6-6,ASSYPQRGSYEQY
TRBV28,ASSPPQKTGELF
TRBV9,ASSASGGYTDTQY